One TCR beta chain is described in this entry. The antigen remains unidentified. Reverse transcription of 0.5 to 1 ug RNA was carried out with random hexamers. TCR beta CDR3 was amplified by immunoSEQ multiplex PCR. This amplification extended across 54 Vbeta and 13 Jbeta segments. TCRdb ran MiXCR on the immunoSEQ multiplex PCR reads and lists one entry per CDR3 protein. The sample consists of roughly 120,000 distinct CDR3 sequences, about 95% of them appearing once. CDR1 is LGHDT and CDR2 is YNNKEL in the germline V gene (reference sequence). The CDR3 is 18 amino acids. The trim removed 1 base at V and 6 bases at J, leaving 15 bases unmatched. This entry belongs to a study of CD8 T cells in Susac syndrome. Findings and caveats of the study: Regarding the TCR sequencing and HLA analysis, the study admitted that a relatively small number of individuals were involved.

Specimen: CD4+ T cells from PBMCs. The genes are TRBV3-1 and TRBJ2-7, with 10 bases identical to TRBD2. The origin of this receptor is a human donor with multiple sclerosis. The CDR3 nucleotides read TGTGCCAGCAGCCAAGTCAAGGTACTAGCGGGGAGGGCAGGCGAGCAGTACTTC. Residues: CASSQVKVLAGRAGEQYF.